A single T cell receptor (beta chain) is shown here with its context. Its antigen is currently not known. No base quality information exists; no much larger clone differs at one position. The sample belongs to a study of T cells in localized non-small cell lung cancer (dated by TCRdb to between 2020 and 2021). About the full investigation: Comparing tumors with uninvolved tumor-adjacent lungs, the study looked at the T cell repertoires of 220 or so patients with early-stage NSCLC. The cohort was made up of roughly 250 treatment-naive NSCLC patients whose localized lung tumors had been resected. A mean age of approximately 70 years was recorded for the NSCLC patients, of whom around 140 were male and 90 to 110 were female. Overall study outcomes, separate from this receptor: Multi-region tumor sequencing was not performed, so intratumor heterogeneity could not be excluded. A median of around 57 of the top 100 tumor clones turned up in the paired uninvolved adjacent lung, and roughly 30 of those clones also ranked among the top 100 of that same adjacent lung. Higher T cell density in blood was associated with longer overall survival, whereas higher clonality in adjacent lung was associated with shorter survival. Because of the exploratory design, TCR variables were selected using unadjusted p-values without false-discovery rate correction. Uninvolved tumor-adjacent lung showed the highest T cell clonality, higher than tumor, which suggests more focused antigenic responses in the uninvolved tumor-adjacent lung.

The immunoSEQ Assay was used to sequence TCR beta CDR3 regions from DNA. In the paper's pipeline: T cell density was computed as TCR beta template counts normalized to usable DNA estimated by amplifying housekeeping genes. Richness was estimated using the preseqR package, with extrapolation to 400,000 templates for PBMC samples and to 120,000 templates for tissue samples. Clonality was calculated as one minus Pielou's evenness. Tissue-enriched TCRs were identified through differential abundance testing performed on productive amino-acid clonotypes, with a minimum total count of 5 and an alpha of 0.1. The Jaccard Index and the Morisita Overlap Index were used to measure how much the repertoires overlapped between compartments. GLIPH grouped TCR beta CDR3s together with public tetramer-defined viral CDR3s, and a viral motif had to include at least three viral sequences and show V-gene enrichment. This is the immuneACCESS table as TCRdb keeps it, with only in-frame sequences that have V and J called. A part of the clones is gone; compared with another copy, unresolved V genes explain less than half, and the rest is unexplained. V and J calls and clone size are those listed in that table; D and trimming were worked out from the DNA. Here the sample has 23,000 or so clones; roughly 86% occur a single time. 5.8% of the sample is in the top ten clones.

V is cut by 2 bases and J by 7 bases, and the space between the germline ends is 12 bases. The germline V gene specifies SGHTA as CDR1 and FQGTGA as CDR2. From the cysteine through the phenylalanine, the CDR3 covers 14 amino acids. The CDR3 DNA has 42 bases and is translated from base 1. At diagnosis, peripheral blood, uninvolved tumor-adjacent lung and tumor were collected and were preserved as a mix of fresh-frozen and FFPE material. Blood samples were analyzed as peripheral blood mononuclear cells for TCR repertoire profiling. Here the chain combines TRBV7-3 and TRBJ2-1; TRBD2 is possibly the D segment (7 matching bases). The specimen was peripheral blood, collected before any cancer treatment. This TCR came from a male donor aged 60 or older with stage II squamous cell lung carcinoma. The CDR3 region reads CASSLAGALNEQFF. The DNA sequence is given as TGTGCCAGCAGCTTAGCGGGGGCCCTGAATGAGCAGTTCTTC.